What follows are 23 T cell receptor beta chains derived from one specimen sequenced in a study of T cells in narcolepsy (dated by TCRdb to between 2018 and 2020). Library method: the immunoSEQ multiplex PCR assay. The immuneACCESS repertoire file appears here via TCRdb, limited to in-frame rearrangements. These files lack a portion of the clones; in checked studies, under half of the deficit traces to unresolved V genes, and the cause of the others is not known. The sample table shows around 25,000 clones, and more than 75% are seen once. Around 1% of the sample rests with the top ten. The sequenced sample consisted of memory (CD45RA-) CD4+ T cells from blood. The cell subset or site label for this specimen denotes: memory T cells sorted ex vivo from peripheral blood. The receptors come from a human donor in good health.

The chain carries TRBV10-3 and TRBJ1-4; D call uncertain. The CDR3 runs to 15 residues. With 3 bases removed from V and 2 bases from J, the gap between germline ends came to 10 bases. Germline V gene data show CDR1 as ENHRY and CDR2 as SYGVKD. CDR3 loop: CAISDPVRTNEKLFF. The CDR3 coding sequence is TGTGCCATCAGTGACCCCGTGAGGACTAATGAAAAACTGTTTTTT.

Points on this clone: The sample has other DNA sequences that encode this CDR3 too. The genes are TRBV15 and TRBJ2-4; TRBD2 aligns across 7 bases. The CDR3 extends over 15 amino acids. Trimming at V came to 1 base and at J to 5 bases, leaving 5 bases not matched to a gene. Germline values: CDR1 LNHNV, CDR2 YYDKDF (reference sequence). The CDR3 DNA sequence: TGTGCCACCAGCAGAGGGGAGGGAGGGGAAAACATTCAGTACTTC. Its protein product is CATSRGEGGENIQYF.

This clone was seen more than once but under ten times. This chain uses TRBV7-9 with TRBJ1-1; D is unclear. The length of the CDR3 is 13 residues. The V end was cut by 7 bases, the J end by 2 bases, with 11 bases between. Looked up from germline, CDR1 is SEHNR and CDR2 is FQNEAQ (reference sequence). CDR3 bases: TGTGCCAGCACCTTGGGCAGTAACACTGAAGCTTTCTTT. Translated, it gives CASTLGSNTEAFF.

Here the CDR3 reads CAWSLGVKTQYF. CDR3 bases: TGTGCCTGGAGTCTAGGGGTGAAGACCCAGTACTTC. The V call is TRBV30, the J call TRBJ2-5; possible D gene TRBD1, 5 bases. The CDR3 loop spans 12 amino acids. The germline V gene encodes CDR1 GTSNPN and CDR2 SVGIG (reference sequence). With 2 bases removed from V and 6 bases from J, the gap between germline ends came to 10 bases.

This clone was counted only a few times. The V call is TRBV30, the J call TRBJ2-6; no reliable D call. Trimming took off 0 bases at V and 2 bases at J, with 11 bases between the two ends. Germline V gene sequence: CDR1 GTSNPN, CDR2 SVGIG (reference sequence). The CDR3 contains 16 residues. CDR3 sequence reads: CAWSVRRAAGANVLTF. In nucleotides, the CDR3 is TGTGCCTGGAGTGTTAGAAGGGCCGCTGGGGCCAACGTCCTGACTTTC.

This clone was seen a few times. This chain joins TRBV6-1 and TRBJ1-6, with D tentatively TRBD1 (6 bases). CDR1 and CDR2 from the germline V gene are MNHNS and SASEGT. V dropped 6 bases and J dropped 2 bases, with 11 bases sitting between them. This CDR3 is 15 amino acids long. The CDR3 reads CASRGQLAYNSPLHF. The DNA for the CDR3 is TGTGCCAGCAGAGGACAGCTAGCCTATAATTCACCCCTCCACTTT.

This clone has just a few counts. The V call is TRBV30, the J call TRBJ1-5; D is ambiguous. V was clipped by 2 bases and J by 6 bases, with 14 bases between them. This CDR3 is built from 14 residues. Germline CDR1 reads GTSNPN; CDR2 reads SVGIG (reference sequence). CDR3 sequence: CAWSSPTRGQPQHF. CDR3 coding DNA: TGTGCCTGGAGTTCCCCGACCAGAGGTCAGCCCCAGCATTTT.

The rearrangement links TRBV7-9 to TRBJ2-5; no definite D call. Germline values: CDR1 SEHNR, CDR2 FQNEAQ (reference sequence). V was pared by 5 bases and J by 5 bases, with 12 bases between. The CDR3 length is 13 residues. The CDR3, as DNA: TGTGCCAGCAGCCCACCAATAGTGGAGACCCAGTACTTC. The encoded protein is CASSPPIVETQYF.

J is TRBJ1-5 and V is TRBV6-6, with D tentatively TRBD1 (6 bases). The CDR3 length is 13 residues. The V gene lost 6 bases and the J gene lost 4 bases, with 10 bases spanning the gap. Germline CDR1 and CDR2: MNHNY and SVGAGI (reference sequence). CDR3 sequence reads: CASRGQFNQPQHF. In DNA, the CDR3 is TGTGCCAGCAGAGGACAGTTTAATCAGCCCCAGCATTTT.

The chain links TRBV9 to TRBJ2-2; the match to TRBD2 covers 12 bases. V was pared by 4 bases and J by 0 bases, with 4 bases of the junction left unmatched. The CDR3 consists of 17 residues. Germline assignment: CDR1 SGDLS and CDR2 YYNGEE. DNA for the CDR3: TGTGCCAGCAGCTCAGGACTAGCGGGGACGAACACCGGGGAGCTGTTTTTT. This translates into CASSSGLAGTNTGELFF.

For the CDR3, the DNA is TGTGCCAGCAGCCAGGGGGGACAGGCCGGGGAAAAACTGTTTTTT. Translating gives CASSQGGQAGEKLFF. The genes are TRBV6-5 and TRBJ1-4, with 8 bases lining up with TRBD1. Germline V gene data show CDR1 as MNHEY and CDR2 as SVGAGI. V lost 6 bases and J lost 8; bases outside the gene matches: 11. The CDR3 length is 15 residues.

CDR3 sequence reads: CSVVPRYNEKLFF. The CDR3 bases are TGCAGCGTTGTTCCGAGATACAATGAAAAACTGTTTTTT. The J gene is TRBJ1-4, the V gene TRBV29-1, with D unclear. Germline V gives CDR1 SQVTM, CDR2 ANQGSEA. The length of the CDR3 is 13 residues. Trimming left V 4 bases short and J 5 bases short, with 11 bases between.

There are a few counts of this clone. The chain links TRBV5-6 to TRBJ1-2; possible D gene TRBD1, 5 bases. Between the trimmed V and J ends, which lost 3 bases and 5 bases, there was a span of 20 bases. CDR3 length equals 16 residues. Germline V CDR1 and CDR2: SGHDT, YYEEEE. CDR3 residues: CASSSSGAGGWYGYTF. The CDR3 bases are TGTGCCAGCAGCTCGTCCGGGGCCGGGGGTTGGTATGGCTACACCTTC. Together with reference TRBV5-6 and TRBJ1-2, the CDR3 gives the full variable domain: DAGVTQSPTHLIKTRGQQVTLRCSPKSGHDTVSWYQQALGQGPQFIFQYYEEEERQRGNFPDRFSGHQFPNYSSELNVNALLLGDSALYLCASSSSGAGGWYGYTFGSGTRLTVV.

The rearrangement links TRBV5-1 to TRBJ1-1; 8 bases line up with TRBD1. Trimming took 6 bases from V and 4 from J; bases not matched to a gene: 8. The germline V gene encodes CDR1 SGHRS and CDR2 YFSETQ. This CDR3 has 14 residues. In DNA, the CDR3 is TGCGCCAGCATCCCAAGTACAGGGGGCACTGAAGCTTTCTTT. Protein sequence: CASIPSTGGTEAFF.

The V call is TRBV4-2, the J call TRBJ2-7; TRBD2 matches at 8 bases. The CDR3 length is 16 residues. The V gene's germline CDR1 is LGHNA and CDR2 YNFKEQ. Losses at the gene ends were 1 base for V and 2 bases for J; bases not matched to a gene: 7. The CDR3 here is CASSQVGLGGTYEQYF. The CDR3 bases are TGTGCCAGCAGCCAAGTGGGACTAGGTGGCACCTACGAGCAGTACTTC.

The gene calls are TRBV7-2 and TRBJ1-1, with D unclear. V lost 3 bases, J lost 7 bases, and 6 bases lay in between. The germline V gene has CDR1 SGHTA and CDR2 FQGNSA. The CDR3 extends over 11 amino acids. CDR3 sequence (DNA): TGTGCCAGCAGCTTTACGGGTGAAGCTTTCTTT. The encoded protein is CASSFTGEAFF.

The chain carries TRBV28 and TRBJ2-7; D is unresolved. The CDR3 consists of 13 residues. Trimming took off 6 bases at V and 2 bases at J, with 11 bases between the two ends. CDR1 is MDHEN and CDR2 is SYDVKM in the germline V gene. CDR3 sequence: CASRPMGTYEQYF. The CDR3 DNA follows: TGTGCCAGCAGGCCGATGGGGACCTACGAGCAGTACTTC.

This clone is deemed medium-sized. The chain employs TRBV5-6 and TRBJ1-5; TRBD1 matches 9 bases. Unmatched junction bases numbered 4, after V lost 2 bases and J lost 4 bases. Germline-derived CDR1 and CDR2 are SGHDT and YYEEEE. This CDR3 is 15 amino acids long. The DNA of the CDR3 is TGTGCCAGCAGCTTCCGGACAGGGGCGAATCAGCCCCAGCATTTT. It encodes CASSFRTGANQPQHF.

The J gene is TRBJ2-1, the V gene TRBV20-1; D unresolved. CDR3 length equals 11 residues. V lost 3 bases to trimming and J lost 8 bases, with 8 bases between them. Germline V gives CDR1 DFQATT, CDR2 SNEGSKA (reference sequence). DNA of the CDR3: TGCAGTGCTAGGTCCCGGGATGAGCAGTTCTTC. It is translated as CSARSRDEQFF.

The chain's CDR3 is CASSQGLRVFGQPQHF. CDR3 bases: TGCGCCAGCAGCCAAGGGCTCAGGGTGTTCGGTCAGCCCCAGCATTTT. This rearrangement joins TRBV4-3 to TRBJ1-5; the D gene is possibly TRBD1 (5 bases). Germline lookup yields CDR1 LGHNA and CDR2 YSLEER. The CDR3 is 16 residues long. V was pared by 1 base and J by 6 bases, with 16 bases between.

This chain's CDR3 is CASSDLGTEAFF. CDR3 sequence (DNA): TGTGCCAGCAGTGATCTGGGCACTGAAGCTTTCTTT. This sequence joins TRBV2 and TRBJ1-1; D not certain. Between the trimmed V and J ends, which lost 3 bases and 4 bases, there was a span of 6 bases. CDR1 is SNHLY and CDR2 is FYNNEI in the germline V gene. The CDR3 has 12 residues. The full variable domain, completed using reference TRBV2 and TRBJ1-1, is EPEVTQTPSHQVTQMGQEVILRCVPISNHLYFYWYRQILGQKVEFLVSFYNNEISEKSEIFDDQFSVERPDGSNFTLKIRSTKLEDSAMYFCASSDLGTEAFFGQGTRLTVV.

The genes are TRBV5-4 and TRBJ2-5; possibly TRBD1 or TRBD2 for D (6 bases each). This CDR3 is built from 17 residues. Germline CDR1 reads SGHNT; CDR2 reads YYREEE (reference sequence). Trimming cost V 0 bases and J 5 bases, with 20 bases left between them. Written as DNA, the CDR3 is TGTGCCAGCAGCTTGGGGGGGGCAGGCCTTGCCCAGGAGACCCAGTACTTC. Amino acid sequence: CASSLGGAGLAQETQYF.

The chain employs TRBV6-1 and TRBJ2-3; the D call may be TRBD1 or TRBD2 (5 bases each). V was pared by 7 bases and J by 1 base, with 15 bases between. This CDR3 contains 15 residues. Looked up from germline, CDR1 is MNHNS and CDR2 is SASEGT. As DNA, the CDR3 is TGTGCCAGCACCGAGGGGCAGTATCGCACAGATACGCAGTATTTT. Translation gives CASTEGQYRTDTQYF.